Given below is one T cell receptor (beta chain) in context. The antigen remains undetermined. PCR was performed using 60 Vbeta and 13 Jbeta primers. In the study's own analysis: An analysis that came later counted 73 million or so unique TCR beta chains, roughly 11 million shared. Assay: immunoSEQ multiplex PCR; the TCRdb copy retains only in-frame clones and omits some. V, J and clone size were drawn from that table, and D and trimming were deduced from the DNA. Seen here are under 120,000 clones, roughly 70% observed once, and the top ten hold roughly 10%. This entry belongs to a study of cytomegalovirus exposure and HLA in healthy donors. This CDR3 contains 13 residues. The V gene lost 0 bases and the J gene lost 2 bases, with 5 bases spanning the gap. Germline-derived CDR1 and CDR2 are MNHEY and SVGAGI. Findings and limits, study-wide: HLA allele associations emerged for roughly 16,000 TCR beta sequences in a later analysis, at 0.05 false discovery rate. The listing of about 150 TCR beta chains classed them as cytomegalovirus-associated. Previously analyzed data showed that most TCR beta V segments were productive at a frequency of about 87% or about 30%.

This chain links TRBV6-5 with TRBJ2-7; a possible D gene is TRBD2 (5 bases). Sequencing was performed on PBMCs. This receptor was identified in a man in his forties or fifties in good health and CMV-seropositive. Here the CDR3 reads CASSYSRAYEQYF. The CDR3 bases are TGTGCCAGCAGTTACTCGAGGGCCTACGAGCAGTACTTC.